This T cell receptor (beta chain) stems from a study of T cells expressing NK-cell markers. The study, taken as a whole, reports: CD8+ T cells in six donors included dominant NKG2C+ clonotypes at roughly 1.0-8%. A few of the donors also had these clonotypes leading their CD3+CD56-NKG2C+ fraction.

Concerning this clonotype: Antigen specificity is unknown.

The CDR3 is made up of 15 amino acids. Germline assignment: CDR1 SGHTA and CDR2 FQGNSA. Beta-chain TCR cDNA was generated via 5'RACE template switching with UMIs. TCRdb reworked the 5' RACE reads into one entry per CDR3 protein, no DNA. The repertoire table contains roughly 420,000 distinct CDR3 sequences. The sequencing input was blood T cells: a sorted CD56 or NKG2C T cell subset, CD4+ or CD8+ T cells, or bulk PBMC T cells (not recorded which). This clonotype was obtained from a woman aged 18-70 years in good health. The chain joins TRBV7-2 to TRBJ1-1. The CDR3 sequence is CASSLAWGSNTEAFF.